This T cell receptor beta chain was retrieved from a study of regulatory and conventional T cells in RAG deficiency. Study-wide points: Shannon entropy was markedly lower and Simpson indices higher in RAG-deficient patients than control T-cell subsets.

This clone was recorded once. What it binds is unknown. This table comes from immunoSEQ multiplex PCR, and its TCRdb copy is limited to in-frame clones, with some not included. The table records 34,000 or so clones, about 70% of them present only once. Blood CD4+ CD25-low CD127-high conventional T cells supplied the genomic DNA template. The same sample was also used in a study of regulatory T cells. That study reports: Amplification used 52 TRBV primers and 13 TRBJ primers.

The sequenced sample consisted of CD4+ effector T cells sorted from blood. The TCR comes from a human donor in good health.

DNA of the CDR3: TGTGCCAGCAGCCTCTTTCTAAGGGGGCAAAACTATGGCTACACCTTC. Residues: CASSLFLRGQNYGYTF. The rearrangement uses TRBV5-4 and TRBJ1-2, with TRBD1 identical over 7 bases. Germline V CDR1 and CDR2: SGHNT, YYREEE (reference sequence). There are 16 residues in the CDR3. V lost 4 bases to trimming and J lost 2 bases; unmatched junction nucleotides: 11.